The clone carrying this T cell receptor beta chain was observed a few times. Genomic DNA of unsorted samples came from roughly 90 million PBMCs. This sample stems from a study of shared clonotypes between healthy human individuals. Each unsorted PBMC replicate got 300 ng genomic DNA, tens of thousands of genomes. This table comes from immunoSEQ multiplex PCR, and its TCRdb copy is limited to in-frame clones, with some not included. Of 400,000 to 500,000 clones in the sample, roughly 85% are singletons; the top ten hold approximately 12%. This CDR3 has 12 amino acids. Germline V gene data show CDR1 as LNHDA and CDR2 as SQIVND (reference sequence). V shed 6 bases and J shed 5 bases, with 7 bases lying between them.

The clonotype comes from a woman aged 40 to 50 in good health. Some clones in this sample may be carry-over from other donors' samples. This chain uses TRBV19 with TRBJ2-2; a weak D match, TRBD1 (5 bases). The sequenced sample consisted of PBMCs. CDR3 loop: CASRSGTGELFF. DNA of the CDR3: TGTGCCAGTAGGTCAGGGACCGGGGAGCTGTTTTTT. Full variable domain (missing parts from reference TRBV19 and TRBJ2-2): DGGITQSPKYLFRKEGQNVTLSCEQNLNHDAMYWYRQDPGQGLRLIYYSQIVNDFQKGDIAEGYSVSREKKESFPLTVTSAQKNPTAFYLCASRSGTGELFFGEGSRLTVL.